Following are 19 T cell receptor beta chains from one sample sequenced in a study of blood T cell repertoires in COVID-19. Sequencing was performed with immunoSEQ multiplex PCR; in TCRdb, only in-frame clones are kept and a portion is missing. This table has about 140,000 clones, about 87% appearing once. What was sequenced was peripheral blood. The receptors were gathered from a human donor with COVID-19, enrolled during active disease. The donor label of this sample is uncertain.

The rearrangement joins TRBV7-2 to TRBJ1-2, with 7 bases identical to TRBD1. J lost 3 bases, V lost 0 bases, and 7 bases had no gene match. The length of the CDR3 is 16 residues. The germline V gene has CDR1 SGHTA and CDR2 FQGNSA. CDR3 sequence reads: CASSLAQEGAYYGYTF. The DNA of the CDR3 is TGTGCCAGCAGCTTAGCGCAAGAGGGGGCTTACTATGGCTACACCTTC.

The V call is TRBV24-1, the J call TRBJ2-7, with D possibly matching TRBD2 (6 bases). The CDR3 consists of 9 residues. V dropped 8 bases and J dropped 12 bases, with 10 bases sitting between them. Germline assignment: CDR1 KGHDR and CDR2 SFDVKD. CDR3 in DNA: TGTGCCACCAACCGGGACTGGTACTTC. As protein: CATNRDWYF.

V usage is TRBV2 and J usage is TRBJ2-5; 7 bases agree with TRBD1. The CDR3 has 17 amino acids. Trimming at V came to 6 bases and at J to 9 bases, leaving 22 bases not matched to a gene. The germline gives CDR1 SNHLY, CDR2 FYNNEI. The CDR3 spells CASSSRGPGIPHGAQYF. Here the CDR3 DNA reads TGTGCCAGCAGCTCAAGGGGGCCGGGTATACCCCATGGGGCCCAGTACTTC.

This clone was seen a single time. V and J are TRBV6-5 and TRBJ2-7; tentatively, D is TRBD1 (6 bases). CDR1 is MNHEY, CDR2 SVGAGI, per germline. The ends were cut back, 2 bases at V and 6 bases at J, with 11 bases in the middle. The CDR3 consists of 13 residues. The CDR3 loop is CASSYEGVREQYF. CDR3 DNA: TGTGCCAGCAGTTACGAGGGGGTACGCGAGCAGTACTTC.

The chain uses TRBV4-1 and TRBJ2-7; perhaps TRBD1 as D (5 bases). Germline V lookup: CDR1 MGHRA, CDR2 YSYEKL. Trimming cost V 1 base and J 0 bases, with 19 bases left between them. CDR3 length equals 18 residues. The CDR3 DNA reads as TGCGCCAGCAGCCAAGGGGAAAGTACAGGAGTAAGCTCCTACGAGCAGTACTTC. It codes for CASSQGESTGVSSYEQYF.

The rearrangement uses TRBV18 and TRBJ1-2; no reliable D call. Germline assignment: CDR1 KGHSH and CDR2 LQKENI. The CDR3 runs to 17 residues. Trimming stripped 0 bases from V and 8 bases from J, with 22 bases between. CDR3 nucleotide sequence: TGTGCCAGCTCACCACCTGCTGTTCCTCAAGTCGGAGGAGGCTACACCTTC. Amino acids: CASSPPAVPQVGGGYTF.

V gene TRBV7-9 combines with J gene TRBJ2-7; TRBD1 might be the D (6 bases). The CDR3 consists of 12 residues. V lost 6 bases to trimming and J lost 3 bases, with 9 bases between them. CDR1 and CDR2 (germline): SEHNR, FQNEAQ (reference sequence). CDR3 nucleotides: TGTGCCAGCAGTTCACAGGGCTACGAGCAGTACTTC. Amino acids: CASSSQGYEQYF. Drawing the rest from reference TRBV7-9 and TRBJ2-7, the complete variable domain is DTGVSQNPRHKITKRGQNVTFRCDPISEHNRLYWYRQTLGQGPEFLTYFQNEAQLEKSRLLSDRFSAERPKGSFSTLEIQRTEQGDSAMYLCASSSQGYEQYFGPGTRLTVT.

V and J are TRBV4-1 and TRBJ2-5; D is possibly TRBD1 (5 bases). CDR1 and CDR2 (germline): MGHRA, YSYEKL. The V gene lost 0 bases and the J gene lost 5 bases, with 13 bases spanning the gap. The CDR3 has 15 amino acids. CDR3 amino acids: CASSQDPRAGETQYF. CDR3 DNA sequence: TGCGCCAGCAGCCAAGATCCCAGGGCCGGGGAGACCCAGTACTTC.

The CDR3 reads CASSLEWGGGPLHF. The CDR3 DNA follows: TGTGCCAGCAGTCTAGAGTGGGGTGGAGGACCCCTCCACTTT. The V gene is TRBV9, the J gene TRBJ1-6; D not certain. The germline gives CDR1 SGDLS, CDR2 YYNGEE. CDR3 length: 14 amino acids. The germline V and J ends were trimmed by 5 bases and 12 bases, with 18 bases remaining between them. Complete variable domain (other parts from reference TRBV9 and TRBJ1-6): DSGVTQTPKHLITATGQRVTLRCSPRSGDLSVYWYQQSLDQGLQFLIQYYNGEERAKGNILERFSAQQFPDLHSELNLSSLELGDSALYFCASSLEWGGGPLHFGNGTRLTVT.

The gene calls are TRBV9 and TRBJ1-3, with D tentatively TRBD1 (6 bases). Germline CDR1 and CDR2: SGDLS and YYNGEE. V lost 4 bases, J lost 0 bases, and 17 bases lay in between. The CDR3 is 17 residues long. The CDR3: CASSTRGGPSSGNTIYF. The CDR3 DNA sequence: TGTGCCAGCAGCACCCGGGGGGGCCCTAGCTCTGGAAACACCATATATTTT.

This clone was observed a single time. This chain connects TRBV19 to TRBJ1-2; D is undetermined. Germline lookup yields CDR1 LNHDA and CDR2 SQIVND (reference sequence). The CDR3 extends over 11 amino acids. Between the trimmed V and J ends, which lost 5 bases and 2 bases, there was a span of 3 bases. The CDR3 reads CASSPNYGYTF. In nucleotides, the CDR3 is TGTGCCAGTAGTCCGAACTATGGCTACACCTTC.

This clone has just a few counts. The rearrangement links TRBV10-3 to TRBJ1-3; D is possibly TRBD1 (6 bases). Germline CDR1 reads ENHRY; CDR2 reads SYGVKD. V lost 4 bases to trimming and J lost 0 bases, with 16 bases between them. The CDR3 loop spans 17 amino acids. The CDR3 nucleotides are TGTGCCATCAGTGCCCTCCTGCAGGGGAGCTCTGGAAACACCATATATTTT. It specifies CAISALLQGSSGNTIYF.

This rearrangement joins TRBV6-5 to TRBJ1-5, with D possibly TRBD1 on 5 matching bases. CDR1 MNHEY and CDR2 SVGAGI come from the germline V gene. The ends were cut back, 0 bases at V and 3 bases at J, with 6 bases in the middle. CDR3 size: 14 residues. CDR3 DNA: TGTGCCAGCAGTTACTCGGGGCTCAATCAGCCCCAGCATTTT. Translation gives CASSYSGLNQPQHF.

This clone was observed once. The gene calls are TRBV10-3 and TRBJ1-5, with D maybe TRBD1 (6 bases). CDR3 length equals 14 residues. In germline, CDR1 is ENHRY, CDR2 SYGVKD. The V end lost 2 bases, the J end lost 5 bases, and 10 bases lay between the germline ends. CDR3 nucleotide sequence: TGTGCCATCAGTGAGGTCAGGGGCGATCAGCCCCAGCATTTT. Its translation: CAISEVRGDQPQHF.

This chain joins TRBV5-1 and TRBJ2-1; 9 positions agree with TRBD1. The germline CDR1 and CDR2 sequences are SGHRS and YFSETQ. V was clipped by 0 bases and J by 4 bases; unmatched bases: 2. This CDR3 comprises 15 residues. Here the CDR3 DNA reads TGCGCCAGCAGCTTGGCGGGGACAGGGTACAATGAGCAGTTCTTC. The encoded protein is CASSLAGTGYNEQFF.

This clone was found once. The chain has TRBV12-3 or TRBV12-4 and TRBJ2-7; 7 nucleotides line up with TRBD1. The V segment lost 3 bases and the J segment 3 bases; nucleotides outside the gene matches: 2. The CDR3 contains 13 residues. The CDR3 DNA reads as TGTGCCAGCAGTTTCGGGGACAGCTACGAGCAGTACTTC. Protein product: CASSFGDSYEQYF.

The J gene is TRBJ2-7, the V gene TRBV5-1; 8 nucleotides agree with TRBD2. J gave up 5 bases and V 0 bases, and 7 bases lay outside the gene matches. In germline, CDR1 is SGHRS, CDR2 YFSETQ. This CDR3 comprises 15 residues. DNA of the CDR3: TGCGCCAGCAGCTTGGCTGCGGGAGGCAACGACGAGCAGTACTTC. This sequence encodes CASSLAAGGNDEQYF.

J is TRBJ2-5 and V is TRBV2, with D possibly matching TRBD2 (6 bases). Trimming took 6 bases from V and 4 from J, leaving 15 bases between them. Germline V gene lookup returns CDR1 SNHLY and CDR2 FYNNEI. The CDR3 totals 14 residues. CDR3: CASRPGLLGETQYF. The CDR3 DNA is TGTGCCAGCAGGCCCGGACTACTCGGAGAGACCCAGTACTTC.

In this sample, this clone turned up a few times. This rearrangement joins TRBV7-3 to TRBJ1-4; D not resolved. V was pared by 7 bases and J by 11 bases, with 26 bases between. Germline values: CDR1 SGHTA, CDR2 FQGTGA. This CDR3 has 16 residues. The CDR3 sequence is CASTYSPPFLYRKLFF. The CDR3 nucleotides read TGTGCCAGCACTTACTCCCCCCCATTTTTGTATCGGAAACTGTTTTTT.